The 13 T cell receptor beta chains presented below share a single source sample, sequenced in a study of cytomegalovirus exposure and HLA in healthy donors. 13 Jbeta primers and 60 Vbeta primers were used for the PCR. TCRdb's copy holds only in-frame clones and misses some; the assay was immunoSEQ multiplex PCR. Among under 200,000 clones listed, 75% to 80% were seen once. Sequencing was done on a sample of PBMCs. Every receptor here comes from a man in his fifties in good health and CMV-seropositive.

This chain joins TRBV6-5 and TRBJ2-1; 9 bases line up with TRBD2. From germline, CDR1 is MNHEY and CDR2 SVGAGI. J gave up 5 bases and V 5 bases, and 7 bases lay outside the gene matches. The CDR3 has 15 residues. CDR3 in amino acids: CASSPGTSPNNEQFF. The CDR3 nucleotides are TGTGCCAGCAGTCCCGGGACTAGCCCCAACAATGAGCAGTTCTTC.

The chain joins TRBV30 to TRBJ1-5; maybe TRBD1 (6 bases). V lost 2 bases, J lost 2 bases, and 7 bases lay in between. The CDR3 is 13 amino acids. Germline V gene data show CDR1 as GTSNPN and CDR2 as SVGIG (reference sequence). CDR3 residues: CAWSRQGNQPQHF. The CDR3 DNA sequence: TGTGCCTGGAGTCGACAGGGCAATCAGCCCCAGCATTTT.

The V and J genes are TRBV7-9 and TRBJ2-5; tentative D call: TRBD2 (6 bases). The germline V and J ends were trimmed by 4 bases and 5 bases, with 11 bases remaining between them. The CDR3 spans 13 residues. In germline, CDR1 is SEHNR, CDR2 FQNEAQ (reference sequence). The CDR3 coding sequence is TGTGCCAGCAGCTCCAGGGACTCGGAGACCCAGTACTTC. Translated, it gives CASSSRDSETQYF.

The V call is TRBV7-2, the J call TRBJ2-2, with 11 bases lining up with TRBD2. In germline, CDR1 is SGHTA, CDR2 FQGNSA. This CDR3 region has 18 residues. J was trimmed by 3 bases and V by 4 bases; bases with no gene match: 10. CDR3: CASSSGTSGIRYTGELFF. Here the CDR3 DNA reads TGTGCCAGCAGCTCCGGGACTAGCGGTATTCGGTACACCGGGGAGCTGTTTTTT.

This sequence joins TRBV10-3 and TRBJ2-6, with D maybe TRBD1 (7 bases). Trimming shortened V by 5 bases and J by 0 bases, and 23 bases separated the two germline ends. The CDR3 consists of 20 residues. From germline, CDR1 is ENHRY and CDR2 SYGVKD. CDR3 amino acids: CAISSSPWAGGNSGANVLTF. The CDR3 bases are TGTGCCATCAGTTCCTCCCCTTGGGCAGGGGGGAACTCTGGGGCCAACGTCCTGACTTTC.

For the CDR3, the DNA is TGCAGCGTTGCAGGGGTAAGCAGGAACACTGAAGCTTTCTTT. Translating it yields CSVAGVSRNTEAFF. This chain connects TRBV29-1 to TRBJ1-1, with a possible D match to TRBD1 (6 bases). This CDR3 has 14 amino acids. Per the germline V gene, CDR1 is SQVTM and CDR2 is ANQGSEA. Trimming cost V 4 bases and J 1 base, with 13 bases left between them.

This sequence joins TRBV9 and TRBJ2-5; TRBD1 might be the D (6 bases). This CDR3 spans 13 amino acids. The ends were cut back, 3 bases at V and 11 bases at J, with 17 bases in the middle. The germline CDR1 and CDR2 sequences are SGDLS and YYNGEE. The CDR3 loop reads CASSEGAGVEQYF. CDR3 in DNA: TGTGCCAGCAGCGAGGGCGCAGGGGTGGAGCAGTACTTC.

The V call is TRBV5-6, the J call TRBJ2-4, with 8 bases that match TRBD1. J was trimmed by 6 bases and V by 4 bases; bases with no gene match: 6. The CDR3 extends over 14 amino acids. Germline CDR1 is SGHDT and CDR2 is YYEEEE. Here the CDR3 reads CASSEGQAINIQYF. In DNA, the CDR3 is TGTGCCAGCAGCGAGGGACAGGCGATAAACATTCAGTACTTC.

The J gene is TRBJ2-1, the V gene TRBV29-1; 8 nucleotides align to TRBD2. Trimming took 3 bases from V and 6 from J; bases not matched to a gene: 7. The CDR3 sequence is 14 residues long. CDR1 is SQVTM and CDR2 is ANQGSEA in the germline V gene. Written as DNA, the CDR3 is TGCAGCGTTGACTCTCGGGGGGGTGTCAATGAGCAGTTCTTC. It translates to CSVDSRGGVNEQFF.

This rearrangement joins TRBV28 to TRBJ1-2; maybe TRBD1 (5 bases). The CDR3 spans 16 residues. V gave up 7 bases and J gave up 6 bases, with 24 bases separating them. Germline CDR1 MDHEN, CDR2 SYDVKM. CDR3 residues: CASTSDGGRGLDGYTF. For the CDR3, the DNA is TGTGCCAGCACTTCGGACGGGGGGAGGGGCCTGGATGGCTACACCTTC.

This clone was seen a single time. The gene calls are TRBV13 and TRBJ1-6; TRBD1 matches at 9 bases. Per germline, CDR1 PRHDT and CDR2 FYEKMQ (reference sequence). V lost 1 base and J lost 9; bases outside the gene matches: 4. The CDR3 is 15 residues long. The CDR3 loop is CASSLVGQGTSPLHF. The CDR3 nucleotides are TGTGCCAGCAGCTTAGTCGGACAGGGGACTTCACCCCTCCACTTT.

The chain has TRBV19 and TRBJ1-2, with 7 positions matching TRBD1. The V gene's germline CDR1 is LNHDA and CDR2 SQIVND (reference sequence). The length of the CDR3 is 18 residues. J lost 8 bases, V lost 6 bases, and 24 bases had no gene match. Here the CDR3 DNA reads TGTGCCAGTAGGGGGCCCGACAGGGATTTCTACCCCCCTATCGGCTACACCTTC. Protein product: CASRGPDRDFYPPIGYTF.

On this clone itself: A read error may produce the germline difference seen at one junction end. The gene calls are TRBV7-9 and TRBJ1-3; D is undetermined. Per the germline V gene, CDR1 is SEHNR and CDR2 is FQNEAQ (reference sequence). This CDR3 is built from 17 residues. The CDR3 nucleotides read TGTTCCAGCAGCTCCCCGCGGACGGGAAGCTCTGGAAACACCATATATTTT. This encodes CSSSSPRTGSSGNTIYF.